This T cell receptor beta chain was identified in a study of cytomegalovirus exposure and HLA in healthy donors. Study-wide findings and caveats: A previous analysis found most TCR beta V segments productive roughly 87% or roughly 30% of the time.

The CDR3 spans 13 residues. Germline assignment: CDR1 LNHDA and CDR2 SQIVND (reference sequence). V lost 9 bases and J lost 1; bases outside the gene matches: 5. For this clone: The antigen remains unidentified.

Amplification used 60 Vbeta primers and 13 Jbeta primers. Assay used: immunoSEQ multiplex PCR; TCRdb lists only in-frame clones, some missing. Among around 140,000 clones listed, roughly 86% were seen once. Sequenced: PBMCs. The source of this sequence is a man in his late teens or twenties in good health and CMV-seropositive. The gene calls are TRBV19 and TRBJ1-2; 7 nucleotides match TRBD1. The CDR3 loop is CASRQGFNYGYTF. The DNA of the CDR3 is TGTGCCAGCAGACAGGGTTTTAACTATGGCTACACCTTC.